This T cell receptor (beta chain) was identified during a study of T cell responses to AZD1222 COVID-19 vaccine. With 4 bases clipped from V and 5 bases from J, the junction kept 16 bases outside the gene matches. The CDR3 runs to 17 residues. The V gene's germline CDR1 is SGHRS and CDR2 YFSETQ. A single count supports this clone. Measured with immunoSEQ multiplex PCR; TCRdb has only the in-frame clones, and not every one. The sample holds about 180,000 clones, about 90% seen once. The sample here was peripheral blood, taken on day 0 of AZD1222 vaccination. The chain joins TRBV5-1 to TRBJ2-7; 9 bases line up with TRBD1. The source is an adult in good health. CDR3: CASSPILRGQGIHEQYF. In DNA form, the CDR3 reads TGCGCCAGCAGCCCCATCTTGCGAGGACAGGGGATCCACGAGCAGTACTTC.